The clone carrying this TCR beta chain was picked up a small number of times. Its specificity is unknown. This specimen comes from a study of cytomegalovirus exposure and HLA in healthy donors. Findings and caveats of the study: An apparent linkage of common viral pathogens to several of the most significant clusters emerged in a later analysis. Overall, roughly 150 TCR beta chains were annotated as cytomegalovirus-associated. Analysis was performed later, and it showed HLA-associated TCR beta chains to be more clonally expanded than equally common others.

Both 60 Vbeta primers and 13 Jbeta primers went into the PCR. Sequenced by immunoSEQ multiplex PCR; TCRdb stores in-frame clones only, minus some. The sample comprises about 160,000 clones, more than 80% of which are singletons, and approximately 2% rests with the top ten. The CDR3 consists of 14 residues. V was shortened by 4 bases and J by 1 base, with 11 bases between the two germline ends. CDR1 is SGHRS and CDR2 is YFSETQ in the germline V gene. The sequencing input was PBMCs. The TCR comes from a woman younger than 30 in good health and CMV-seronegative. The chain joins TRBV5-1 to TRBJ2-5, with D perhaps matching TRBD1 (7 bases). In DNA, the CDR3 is TGCGCCAGCAGCGGGGGGACAGTCCAAGAGACCCAGTACTTC. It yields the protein CASSGGTVQETQYF.